The next 28 T cell receptor beta chains were all read from a single sample in a study of neurological immune-mediated disorders. TCRdb called the 5' RACE reads again in MiXCR, with one record for every CDR3 protein. The repertoire holds nearly 60,000 distinct CDR3 sequences, 3% to 4% seen once, with about 7% in the top ten. The sequenced sample consisted of PBMCs. The receptors stem from a woman in her sixties or seventies with multiple sclerosis.

The table lists this clonotype with many counts. J is TRBJ2-7 and V is TRBV3-1; maybe TRBD2 (6 bases). Germline lookup yields CDR1 LGHDT and CDR2 YNNKEL (reference sequence). The CDR3 sequence is 15 residues long. V lost 5 bases and J 2 bases, leaving 16 bases between the germline ends. CDR3 DNA sequence: TGTGCCAGCAGCTATACCGCGGGCGGGACCTACGAGCAGTACTTC. Translated, it gives CASSYTAGGTYEQYF.

This clonotype appeared many times. V usage is TRBV28 and J usage is TRBJ1-5; 7 bases line up with TRBD1. From germline, CDR1 is MDHEN and CDR2 SYDVKM. The V segment lost 5 bases and the J segment 7 bases; nucleotides outside the gene matches: 17. The CDR3 is 17 residues long. The CDR3 spells CASSPSGQGVNPQPQHF. DNA of the CDR3: TGTGCCAGCAGTCCCAGCGGGCAGGGGGTAAATCCACAGCCCCAGCATTTT.

In this sample, this clonotype turned up many times. This chain connects TRBV20-1 to TRBJ2-3; the D is unclear. Germline V gene data show CDR1 as DFQATT and CDR2 as SNEGSKA (reference sequence). V was shortened by 4 bases and J by 10 bases, with 15 bases between the two germline ends. This CDR3 spans 12 amino acids. CDR3 nucleotide sequence: TGCAGTGCTATCAAGACCCCTGAGGCGCAGTATTTT. Its translation is CSAIKTPEAQYF.

This clonotype was observed at least ten times. This chain uses TRBV12-3 or TRBV12-4 with TRBJ1-5; no definite D call. The CDR3 loop spans 13 amino acids. Trimming removed 4 bases at V and 5 bases at J, with 9 bases between. As DNA, the CDR3 is TGTGCCAGCAGTTCTTGGGAGGATCAGCCCCAGCATTTT. Its translation: CASSSWEDQPQHF.

This clonotype has at least ten counts. V and J are TRBV2 and TRBJ2-1; no firm D call. V lost 8 bases and J lost 14, with 19 bases in between. Germline CDR1 and CDR2: SNHLY and FYNNEI. CDR3 length: 12 residues. The CDR3 spells CASGFFRYSEFF. The CDR3 region has the DNA TGTGCCAGCGGCTTTTTCCGGTACAGCGAGTTCTTC.

This clonotype came up a few times. Germline is not matched at one junction end, which may reflect a read error. Here the CDR3 reads CASSARQPNSPLNF. CDR3 bases: TGTGCCAGCAGTGCAAGACAGCCAAATTCACCCCTCAACTTT. This chain links TRBV28 with TRBJ1-6, with D tentatively TRBD1 (5 bases). Per germline, CDR1 MDHEN and CDR2 SYDVKM. There are 14 residues in the CDR3. Combining the CDR3 with reference TRBV28 and TRBJ1-6 gives the whole variable domain DVKVTQSSRYLVKRTGEKVFLECVQDMDHENMFWYRQDPGLGLRLIYFSYDVKMKEKGDIPEGYSVSREKKERFSLILESASTNQTSMYLCASSARQPNSPLNFGNGTRLTVT.

This clonotype showed up many times. The chain combines TRBV4-1 with TRBJ1-2; the match to TRBD1 covers 8 bases. V lost 0 bases to trimming and J lost 4 bases; unmatched junction nucleotides: 13. Germline CDR1 reads MGHRA; CDR2 reads YSYEKL. This CDR3 is built from 18 residues. CDR3 in DNA: TGCGCCAGCAGCCAAGACGTCGGACAGGGACTCTTCGGCTATGGCTACACCTTC. This gives the protein CASSQDVGQGLFGYGYTF.

At least ten counts were recorded for this clonotype. The V gene is TRBV12-3 or TRBV12-4, the J gene TRBJ2-3; D is possibly TRBD1 (6 bases). CDR3 length equals 13 residues. Trimming stripped 6 bases from V and 5 bases from J, with 12 bases between. The CDR3 region is CASSLQGLDTQYF. DNA for the CDR3: TGTGCCAGCAGCCTTCAGGGGCTAGATACGCAGTATTTT.

This clonotype has at least ten counts. The rearrangement links TRBV5-1 to TRBJ2-7, with 13 bases aligning to TRBD2. The V gene's germline CDR1 is SGHRS and CDR2 YFSETQ. J gave up 0 bases and V 4 bases, and 1 base lay outside the gene matches. This CDR3 is 15 amino acids long. This CDR3 is CASSRTSGSSYEQYF. In DNA form, the CDR3 reads TGCGCCAGCAGCCGGACTAGCGGGAGCTCCTACGAGCAGTACTTC.

This clonotype was recorded many times. The rearrangement uses TRBV5-6 and TRBJ2-7, with TRBD1 identical over 9 bases. After removal of 2 bases from V and 3 bases from J, the junction contained 9 bases not matched to a gene. The V gene's germline CDR1 is SGHDT and CDR2 YYEEEE. There are 16 residues in the CDR3. CDR3 DNA: TGTGCCAGCAGCTTTCAGGGGACAGGGTCTTACTACGAGCAGTACTTC. This encodes CASSFQGTGSYYEQYF.

This clonotype has at least ten counts. V gene TRBV2 combines with J gene TRBJ2-7; TRBD1 is a possible D gene (5 bases). CDR1 and CDR2 from the germline V gene are SNHLY and FYNNEI. Trimming stripped 1 base from V and 2 bases from J, with 12 bases between. CDR3 size: 15 residues. CDR3 bases: TGTGCCAGCAGTGAAGGCCCAGGGCGAGCCTACGAGCAGTACTTC. Amino acid sequence: CASSEGPGRAYEQYF.

This clonotype was counted ten times or more. The chain is built from TRBV5-1 and TRBJ1-3; 7 bases line up with TRBD1. This CDR3 contains 15 residues. J was trimmed by 0 bases and V by 4 bases; bases with no gene match: 4. Germline CDR1 is SGHRS and CDR2 is YFSETQ. DNA for the CDR3: TGCGCCAGCAGCATAGGACAGGCCTCTGGAAACACCATATATTTT. Translating gives CASSIGQASGNTIYF.

The sample holds many counts of this clonotype. The CDR3 sequence: CASSQDNVGLAGEEQFF. CDR3 coding DNA: TGTGCCAGCAGCCAAGATAACGTCGGACTAGCGGGAGAAGAGCAGTTCTTC. This chain links TRBV3-1 with TRBJ2-1; TRBD2 aligns across 13 bases. Germline trimming cut 0 bases from V and 10 bases from J; bases unmatched to any gene: 9. The CDR3 length is 17 residues. Germline CDR1 and CDR2: LGHDT and YNNKEL (reference sequence).

This clonotype was recorded at least ten times. This chain joins TRBV7-6 and TRBJ2-7; D is unclear. Trimming stripped 2 bases from V and 1 base from J, with 9 bases between. The CDR3 is made up of 14 amino acids. Germline V gives CDR1 SGHVS, CDR2 FNYEAQ. For the CDR3, the DNA is TGTGCCAGCAGCTTAAGAGTACAGTCCTACGAGCAGTACTTC. This codes for CASSLRVQSYEQYF.

This clonotype was seen ten or more times. This chain joins TRBV5-6 and TRBJ2-2; D not resolved. Trimming pared 2 bases from V and 1 base from J, leaving 9 bases between. The germline V gene has CDR1 SGHDT and CDR2 YYEEEE. The CDR3 length is 15 residues. The DNA for the CDR3 is TGTGCCAGCAGCTTCCGGTTGGTGAACACCGGGGAGCTGTTTTTT. It specifies CASSFRLVNTGELFF.

This clonotype has a count of ten or more. The V gene is TRBV28, the J gene TRBJ1-5; D unclear. CDR1 MDHEN and CDR2 SYDVKM come from the germline V gene. Trimming left V 7 bases short and J 7 bases short, with 11 bases between. The CDR3 contains 12 residues. This chain's CDR3 is CASTHELQPQHF. CDR3 DNA sequence: TGTGCCAGCACCCACGAGCTACAGCCCCAGCATTTT.

Many counts were recorded for this clonotype. The chain uses TRBV20-1 and TRBJ2-1, with a tentative D call TRBD2 (6 bases). The CDR3 has 16 amino acids. Germline loops: CDR1 DFQATT, CDR2 SNEGSKA (reference sequence). Trimming pared 0 bases from V and 6 bases from J, leaving 18 bases between. The CDR3 sequence: CSARDKRRESLNEQFF. CDR3 in DNA: TGCAGTGCTAGAGATAAGAGACGGGAGTCCCTCAATGAGCAGTTCTTC.

This clonotype occurred many times. This chain connects TRBV20-1 to TRBJ2-1; the match to TRBD2 covers 13 bases. The trim removed 2 bases at V and 0 bases at J, leaving 16 bases unmatched. The CDR3 totals 21 residues. CDR1 is DFQATT, CDR2 SNEGSKA, per germline (reference sequence). CDR3 amino acids: CSARNPGLAGKGLSSYNEQFF. CDR3 DNA sequence: TGCAGTGCTAGAAACCCGGGACTAGCGGGGAAGGGCTTGAGCTCCTACAATGAGCAGTTCTTC.

The chain links TRBV6-2 or TRBV6-3 to TRBJ2-1, with TRBD2 matching 9 bases. The junction had 4 bases not matched to a gene; V was cut back by 0 bases and J by 4 bases. Per germline, CDR1 MNHEY and CDR2 SVGEGT. CDR3 length equals 16 residues. CDR3 region: CASSYSPSGMYNEQFF. CDR3 nucleotide sequence: TGTGCCAGCAGTTACTCACCTAGCGGGATGTACAATGAGCAGTTCTTC.

In this sample, this clonotype turned up many times. The gene calls are TRBV16 and TRBJ2-2; the match to TRBD1 covers 10 bases. This CDR3 has 15 amino acids. Unmatched junction bases numbered 0, after V lost 1 base and J lost 4 bases. Germline V gives CDR1 KGHSY, CDR2 FQNENV. CDR3 amino acids: CASSQWTGGTGELFF. The CDR3 bases are TGTGCCAGCAGCCAATGGACAGGGGGCACCGGGGAGCTGTTTTTT.

This clonotype has a count of ten or more. The chain carries TRBV5-1 and TRBJ2-1, with D perhaps matching TRBD2 (5 bases). V dropped 4 bases and J dropped 5 bases, with 16 bases sitting between them. The germline V gene encodes CDR1 SGHRS and CDR2 YFSETQ. The CDR3 spans 15 residues. CDR3 DNA sequence: TGCGCCAGCAGCCTGGCCCCCGGGGTACACAATGAGCAGTTCTTC. It codes for CASSLAPGVHNEQFF.

The sample holds many counts of this clonotype. The rearrangement joins TRBV25-1 to TRBJ1-1; D is unclear. V was shortened by 1 base and J by 0 bases, with 3 bases between the two germline ends. There are 13 residues in the CDR3. Germline CDR1 reads MGHDK; CDR2 reads SYGVNS. CDR3 DNA sequence: TGTGCCAGCAGTGAATTAATGAACACTGAAGCTTTCTTT. Translated: CASSELMNTEAFF. The whole variable domain, remainder taken from reference TRBV25-1 and TRBJ1-1, is EADIYQTPRYLVIGTGKKITLECSQTMGHDKMYWYQQDPGMELHLIHYSYGVNSTEKGDLSSESTVSRIRTEHFPLTLESARPSHTSQYLCASSELMNTEAFFGQGTRLTVV.

This clonotype came up many times. The V call is TRBV7-2, the J call TRBJ1-6, with TRBD1 as a possible D gene (5 bases). The CDR3 has 13 amino acids. CDR1 is SGHTA, CDR2 FQGNSA, per germline. Trimming removed 1 base from V and 11 bases from J, with 9 bases in between. The chain's CDR3 is CASSLVGGTPLHF. CDR3 nucleotides: TGTGCCAGCAGCTTAGTGGGGGGGACACCCCTCCACTTT.

This clonotype was seen many times. This rearrangement joins TRBV6-5 to TRBJ1-1; TRBD1 agrees at 7 bases. The CDR3 runs 15 residues. Per germline, CDR1 MNHEY and CDR2 SVGAGI. The V gene end was trimmed by 0 bases and the J gene end by 11 bases; junction bases not matched to a gene: 12. CDR3 sequence reads: CASSYSGTRGDLAFF. The CDR3 nucleotides read TGTGCCAGCAGTTACTCAGGGACCAGGGGGGATCTCGCTTTCTTT.

At least ten counts were recorded for this clonotype. The chain couples TRBV5-1 to TRBJ2-1, with 11 positions matching TRBD2. The CDR3 loop spans 16 amino acids. Germline CDR1 SGHRS, CDR2 YFSETQ. J lost 4 bases, V lost 1 base, and 4 bases had no gene match. The DNA of the CDR3 is TGCGCCAGCAGCTTGATGACTAGCGGGACATACAATGAGCAGTTCTTC. The encoded protein is CASSLMTSGTYNEQFF.

This clonotype was seen at least ten times. This chain links TRBV3-1 with TRBJ2-7, with D possibly being TRBD1 (5 bases). The ends were cut back, 2 bases at V and 4 bases at J, with 9 bases in the middle. Germline lookup yields CDR1 LGHDT and CDR2 YNNKEL (reference sequence). This CDR3 contains 13 residues. The CDR3 is CASSQIKGYEQYF. The DNA of the CDR3 is TGTGCCAGCAGCCAAATAAAGGGGTACGAGCAGTACTTC.

This clonotype was seen repeatedly, ten times or more. The V call is TRBV5-1, the J call TRBJ2-1; D gene ambiguous. Trimming shortened V by 7 bases and J by 3 bases, and 11 bases separated the two germline ends. Germline V lookup: CDR1 SGHRS, CDR2 YFSETQ. This CDR3 spans 13 amino acids. CDR3 sequence (DNA): TGCGCCAGCTATGACGTCGTCTACAATGAGCAGTTCTTC. This sequence encodes CASYDVVYNEQFF.

Ten or more counts support this clonotype. The chain is built from TRBV20-1 and TRBJ1-5, with D unclear. V was clipped by 3 bases and J by 9 bases, with 12 bases between them. The CDR3 loop spans 12 amino acids. Germline-derived CDR1 and CDR2 are DFQATT and SNEGSKA (reference sequence). CDR3 loop: CSARDRLGPQHF. The CDR3 coding sequence is TGCAGTGCTAGGGATCGGCTAGGGCCCCAGCATTTT.